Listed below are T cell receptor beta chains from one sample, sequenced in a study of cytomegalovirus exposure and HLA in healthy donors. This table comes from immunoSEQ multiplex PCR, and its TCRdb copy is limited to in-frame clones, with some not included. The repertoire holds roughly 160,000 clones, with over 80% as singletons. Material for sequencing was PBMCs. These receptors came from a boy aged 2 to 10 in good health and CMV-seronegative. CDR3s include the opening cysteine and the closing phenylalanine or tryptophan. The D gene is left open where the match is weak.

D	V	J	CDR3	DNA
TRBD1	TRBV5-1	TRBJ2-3	CASNPTGAETDTQYF	TGCGCCAGCAACCCGACAGGGGCTGAAACAGATACGCAGTATTTT
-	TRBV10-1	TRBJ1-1	CASSETTGTTEAFF	TGCGCCAGCAGTGAGACTACAGGGACCACTGAAGCTTTCTTT
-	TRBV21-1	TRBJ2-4	CASSKWRQGYKNIQYF	TGTGCCAGCAGCAAGTGGCGCCAGGGTTATAAAAACATTCAGTACTTC
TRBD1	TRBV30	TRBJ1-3	CAWSEGTGGNTIYF	TGTGCCTGGAGTGAAGGGACAGGAGGAAACACCATATATTTT
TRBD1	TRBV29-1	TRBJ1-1	CSALSRGFAEAFF	TGCAGCGCCCTCTCCAGGGGGTTCGCTGAAGCTTTCTTT
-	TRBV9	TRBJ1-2	CASSVEGGNYGYTF	TGTGCCAGCAGCGTAGAGGGAGGGAACTATGGCTACACCTTC
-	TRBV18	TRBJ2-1	CASSPGGKSSYNEQFF	TGTGCCAGCTCACCAGGCGGGAAGAGCTCCTACAATGAGCAGTTCTTC
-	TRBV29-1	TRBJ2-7	CSVETGSEQYF	TGCAGCGTTGAGACAGGTAGCGAGCAGTACTTC
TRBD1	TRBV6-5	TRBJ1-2	CASSLGQGLYGYTF	TGTGCCAGCAGTTTAGGACAGGGGCTCTATGGCTACACCTTC
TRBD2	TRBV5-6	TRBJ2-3	CASSLGLAGGPDTQYF	TGTGCCAGCAGCTTGGGACTAGCGGGAGGCCCAGATACGCAGTATTTT
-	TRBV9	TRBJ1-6	CASSVEWTANSPLHF	TGTGCCAGCAGCGTAGAGTGGACAGCTAATTCACCCCTCCACTTT